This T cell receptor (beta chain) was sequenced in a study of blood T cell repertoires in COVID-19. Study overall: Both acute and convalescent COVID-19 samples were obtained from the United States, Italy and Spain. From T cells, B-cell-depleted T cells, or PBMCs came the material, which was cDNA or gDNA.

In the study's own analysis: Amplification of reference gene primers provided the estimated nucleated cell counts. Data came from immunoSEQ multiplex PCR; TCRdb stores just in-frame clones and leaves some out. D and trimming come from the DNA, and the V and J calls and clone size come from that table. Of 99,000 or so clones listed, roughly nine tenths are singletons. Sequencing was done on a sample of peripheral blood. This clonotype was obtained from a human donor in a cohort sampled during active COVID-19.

The CDR3 sequence: CASSLAGGLGYTF. CDR3 bases: TGTGCCAGCAGCTTGGCCGGAGGGCTAGGCTACACCTTC. The gene calls are TRBV5-4 and TRBJ1-2; unclear D gene. V dropped 0 bases and J dropped 8 bases, with 11 bases sitting between them. The CDR3 is 13 amino acids. Per the germline V gene, CDR1 is SGHNT and CDR2 is YYREEE (reference sequence).